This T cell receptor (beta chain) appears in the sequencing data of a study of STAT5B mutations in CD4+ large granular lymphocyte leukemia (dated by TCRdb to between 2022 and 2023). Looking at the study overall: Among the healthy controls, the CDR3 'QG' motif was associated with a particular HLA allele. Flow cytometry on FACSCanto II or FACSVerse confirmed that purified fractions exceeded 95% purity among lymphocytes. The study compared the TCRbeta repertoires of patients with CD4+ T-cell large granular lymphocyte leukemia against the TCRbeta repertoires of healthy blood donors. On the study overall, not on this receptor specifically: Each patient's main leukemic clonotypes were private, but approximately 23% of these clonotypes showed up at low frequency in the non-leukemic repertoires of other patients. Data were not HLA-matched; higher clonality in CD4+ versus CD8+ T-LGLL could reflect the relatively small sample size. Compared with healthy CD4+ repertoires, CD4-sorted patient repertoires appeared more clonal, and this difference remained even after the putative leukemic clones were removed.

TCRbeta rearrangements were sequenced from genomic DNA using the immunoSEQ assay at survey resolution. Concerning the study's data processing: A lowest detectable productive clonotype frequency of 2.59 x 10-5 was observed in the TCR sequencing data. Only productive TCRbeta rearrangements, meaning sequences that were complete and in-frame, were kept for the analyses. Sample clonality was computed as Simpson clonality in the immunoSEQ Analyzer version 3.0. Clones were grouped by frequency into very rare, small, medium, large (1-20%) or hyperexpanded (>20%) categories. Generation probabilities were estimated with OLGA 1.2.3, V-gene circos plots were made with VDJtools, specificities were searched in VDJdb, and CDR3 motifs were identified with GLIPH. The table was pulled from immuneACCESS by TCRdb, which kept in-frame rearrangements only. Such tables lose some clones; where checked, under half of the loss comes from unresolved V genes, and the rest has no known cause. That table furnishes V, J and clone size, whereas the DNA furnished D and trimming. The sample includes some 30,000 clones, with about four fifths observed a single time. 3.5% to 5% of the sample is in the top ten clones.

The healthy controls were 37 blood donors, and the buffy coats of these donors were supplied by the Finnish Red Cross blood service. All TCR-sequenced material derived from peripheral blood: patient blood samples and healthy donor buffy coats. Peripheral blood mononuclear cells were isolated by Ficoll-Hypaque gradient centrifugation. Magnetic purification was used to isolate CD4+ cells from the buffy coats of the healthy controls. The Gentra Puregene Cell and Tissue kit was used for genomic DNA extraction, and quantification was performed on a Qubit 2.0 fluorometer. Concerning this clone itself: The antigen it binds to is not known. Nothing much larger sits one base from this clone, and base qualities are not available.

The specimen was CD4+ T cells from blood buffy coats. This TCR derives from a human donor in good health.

The CDR3 region reads CASSLGGQGRAFF. The DNA sequence is as follows: TGTGCCAGCAGCTTAGGGGGGCAGGGGCGAGCTTTCTTT. The chain links TRBV7-2 with TRBJ1-1, with TRBD1 tentatively as D gene (6 bases match). CDR1 and CDR2, per the germline V gene, are SGHTA and FQGNSA. Inclusive of the bounding cysteine and phenylalanine, the CDR3 is 13 residues long. Just CDR3 DNA is preserved here, 39 bases in frame from base 1. V is reduced by 1 base and J by 10 bases, leaving a spacing of 13 bases between them. The full variable domain, with segments outside the CDR3 supplied by the reference TRBV7-2 and TRBJ1-1 proteins, appears as GAGVSQSPSNKVTEKGKDVELRCDPISGHTALYWYRQSLGQGLEFLIYFQGNSAPDKSGLPSDRFSAERTGGSVSTLTIQRTQQEDSAVYLCASSLGGQGRAFFGQGTRLTVV.